This T cell receptor (beta chain) was identified in a study of blood T cell repertoires in COVID-19. Whole-study context: From the United States, Italy and Spain came samples of acute and convalescent COVID-19. T cells, B-cell-depleted T cells, or PBMCs supplied cDNA or gDNA.

Per the germline V gene, CDR1 is MDHEN and CDR2 is SYDVKM. The CDR3 sequence is 15 residues long. V dropped 3 bases and J dropped 1 base, with 11 bases sitting between them. Assay used: immunoSEQ multiplex PCR; TCRdb lists only in-frame clones, some missing. The profile shows 200,000 to 300,000 clones, roughly nine tenths of them singletons. The V call is TRBV28, the J call TRBJ2-3, with D possibly TRBD2 on 6 matching bases. Sequenced: peripheral blood. The clonotype comes from a man aged 55 to 70 with acute or convalescent COVID-19. The CDR3 sequence is CASSFETSGTDTQYF. CDR3 nucleotides: TGTGCCAGCAGTTTTGAGACTAGTGGCACAGATACGCAGTATTTT.